This TCR beta chain emerged from a study of somatic mutations in cytotoxic T cells in rheumatoid arthritis (TCRdb year 2017). A note on the overall study: Some V beta antibody-stained T-cell populations were flow-sorted on a FACSAria II or Sony SH800 at nearly 100% purity, and sorted V beta1+ cells also underwent TCRB sequencing. The study asked whether expanded CD8+ T-cell clones in newly diagnosed, untreated rheumatoid arthritis carry somatic mutations, and used TCRB deep sequencing to characterize clonality. A total of more than 55 rheumatoid arthritis patients and 15 to 20 healthy controls underwent TCRB deep sequencing. Patients and controls did not essentially differ in median age, which was nearly identical between the groups.

The paper's findings and limits, for the study overall: In about an eighth of the 65 patients the largest CD8+ clone exceeded 20% of CD8+ cells, and several identical CD8+ TCRB sequences were shared between blood and synovial fluid. The slight underrepresentation of TRBV07 in patients was not corrected for multiple comparisons. CD8+ T-cell clonality did not differ significantly between rheumatoid arthritis patients and age-matched healthy controls. Healthy controls showed no age-related increase in CD8+ clonality, whereas patients did (Spearman r ≈ 0.49). Viral specificity could not be ruled out by absence from virus-specific databases, and the antigen targets of the expanded CD8+ clones remained unknown.

Sequencing of TCRB CDR3 was done on genomic DNA with the immunoSEQ assay. Per the authors' processing: The analyses included only productive TCRB rearrangements. A clone was defined by a unique TCRB CDR3 sequence, and clonality was computed as a productive clonality index based on Shannon entropy. To calculate repertoire overlap between two samples, the template counts of each clone were considered relative to each sample's total templates. A correlation with a Spearman r of roughly 0.61 was found between V-gene usage by flow cytometry and V-gene usage by TCRB sequencing. TCRdb carries this immuneACCESS record with in-frame sequences only. Its versions omit some clonotypes, under half of them owing to an unresolved V gene in the studies checked, with the rest unexplained. Clone size and V and J calls were adopted from that table, with D and trimming inferred from the DNA. The sample records 18,000 or so clones, around 70% of which are singletons. Roughly a fifth of the sample is in the top ten clones.

Healthy controls were roughly 20 blood donors whose buffy coats were used, with a median age of around 54 years (range 21-70) and 55% female. Flow cytometry confirmed the purity of CD4+ and CD8+ cells that had been isolated by positive magnetic bead selection on an AutoMACS. Peripheral blood mononuclear cells were isolated by Ficoll-Paque PLUS density gradient separation. DNA from CD4-enriched, CD8-enriched or PBMC samples was extracted using Nucleospin Tissue or Tissue XS kits and then quantified on a Qubit 2.0 fluorometer. A remark on this clone: Its recognized antigen is unknown. Base qualities are not provided; no much larger clone lies one nucleotide away.

CDR1 and CDR2 (SGHAT, FQNNGV) derive from the germline V gene. Trimming takes 1 base from V and 3 bases from J, and the germline ends sit 9 bases apart. The CDR3 spans 14 residues, from the cysteine through the phenylalanine. The retained sequence is limited to the CDR3, 42 bases, with the frame set at the first base. Sequenced sample: CD8+ T cells sorted from blood. The chain joins TRBV11-2 to TRBJ1-1, with the D gene call left open. The receptor's source is a woman aged 55-70 years in good health. The sequenced DNA: TGTGCCAGCAGCTTAGCGATTGAAGACACTGAAGCTTTCTTT. Translated, this gives CASSLAIEDTEAFF.